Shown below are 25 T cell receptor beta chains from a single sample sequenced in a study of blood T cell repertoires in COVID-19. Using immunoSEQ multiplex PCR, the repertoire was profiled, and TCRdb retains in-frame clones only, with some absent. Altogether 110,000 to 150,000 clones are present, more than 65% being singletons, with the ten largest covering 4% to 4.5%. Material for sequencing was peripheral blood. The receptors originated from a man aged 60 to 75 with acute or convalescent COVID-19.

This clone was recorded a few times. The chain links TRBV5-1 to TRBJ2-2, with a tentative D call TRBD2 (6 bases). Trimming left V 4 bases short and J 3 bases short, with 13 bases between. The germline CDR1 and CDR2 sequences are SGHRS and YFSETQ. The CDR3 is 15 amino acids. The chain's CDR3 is CASSPSGLYTGELFF. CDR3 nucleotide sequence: TGCGCCAGCAGCCCGTCGGGACTGTACACCGGGGAGCTGTTTTTT.

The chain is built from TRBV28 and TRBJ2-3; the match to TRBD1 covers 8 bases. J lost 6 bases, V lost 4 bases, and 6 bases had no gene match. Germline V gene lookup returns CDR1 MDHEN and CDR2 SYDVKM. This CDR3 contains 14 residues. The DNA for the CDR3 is TGTGCCAGCAGTTGGGCAGGGGGCAGTGATACGCAGTATTTT. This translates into CASSWAGGSDTQYF.

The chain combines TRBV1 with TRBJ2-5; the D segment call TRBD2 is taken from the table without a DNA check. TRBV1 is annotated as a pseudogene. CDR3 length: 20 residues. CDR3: CTSSQGPPLAGGPGQETQYF. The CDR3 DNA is TGCACCAGCAGCCAAGGCCCCCCACTAGCGGGAGGGCCGGGGCAAGAGACCCAGTACTTC.

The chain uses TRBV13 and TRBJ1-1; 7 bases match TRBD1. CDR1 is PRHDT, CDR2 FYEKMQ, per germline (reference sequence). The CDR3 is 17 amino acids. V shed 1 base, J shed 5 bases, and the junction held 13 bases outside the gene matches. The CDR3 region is CASSLVGQDLRETEAFF. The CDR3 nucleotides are TGTGCCAGCAGCTTAGTTGGACAGGACCTCCGAGAGACTGAAGCTTTCTTT. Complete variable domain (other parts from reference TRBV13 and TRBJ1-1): AAGVIQSPRHLIKEKRETATLKCYPIPRHDTVYWYQQGPGQDPQFLISFYEKMQSDKGSIPDRFSAQQFSDYHSELNMSSLELGDSALYFCASSLVGQDLRETEAFFGQGTRLTVV.

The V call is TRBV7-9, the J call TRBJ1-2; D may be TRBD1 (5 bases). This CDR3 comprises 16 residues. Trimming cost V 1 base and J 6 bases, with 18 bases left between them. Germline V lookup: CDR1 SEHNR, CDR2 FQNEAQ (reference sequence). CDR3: CASSLGQGTLMDGYTF. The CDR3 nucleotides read TGTGCCAGCAGCTTAGGCCAGGGTACCCTTATGGATGGCTACACCTTC.

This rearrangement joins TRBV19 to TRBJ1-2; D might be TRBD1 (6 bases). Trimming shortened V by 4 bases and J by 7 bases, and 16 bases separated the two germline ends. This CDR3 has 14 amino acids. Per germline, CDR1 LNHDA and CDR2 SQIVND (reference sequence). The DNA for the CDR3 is TGTGCCAGTAGTACGACACAGGGAAGAGGTGGCTACACCTTC. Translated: CASSTTQGRGGYTF.

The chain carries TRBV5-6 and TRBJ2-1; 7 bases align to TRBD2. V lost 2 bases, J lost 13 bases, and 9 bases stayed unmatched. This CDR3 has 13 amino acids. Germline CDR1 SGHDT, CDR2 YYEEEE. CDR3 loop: CASSLGAGREQFF. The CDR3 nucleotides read TGTGCCAGCAGCTTAGGAGCGGGACGAGAACAGTTCTTC.

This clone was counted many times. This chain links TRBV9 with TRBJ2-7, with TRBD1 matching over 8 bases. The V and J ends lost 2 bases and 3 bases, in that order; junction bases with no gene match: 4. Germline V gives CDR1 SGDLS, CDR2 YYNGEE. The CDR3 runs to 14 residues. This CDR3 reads CASSVSGTGYEQYF. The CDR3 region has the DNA TGTGCCAGCAGCGTCTCCGGGACAGGCTACGAGCAGTACTTC.

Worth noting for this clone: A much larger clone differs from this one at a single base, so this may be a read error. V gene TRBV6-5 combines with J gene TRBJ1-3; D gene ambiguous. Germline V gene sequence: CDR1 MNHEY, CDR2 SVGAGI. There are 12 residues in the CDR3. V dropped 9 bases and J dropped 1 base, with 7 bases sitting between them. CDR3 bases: TGTGCCAGTCGGAGTTCTGGAAACACCATATATTTT. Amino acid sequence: CASRSSGNTIYF.

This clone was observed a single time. CDR3 amino acids: CASSATEISNQPQHF. CDR3 nucleotide sequence: TGTGCCAGTAGCGCGACAGAGATTAGCAATCAGCCCCAGCATTTT. The rearrangement links TRBV19 to TRBJ1-5; D may be TRBD1 (5 bases). V dropped 6 bases and J dropped 0 bases, with 12 bases sitting between them. The CDR3 covers 15 residues. Germline CDR1 LNHDA, CDR2 SQIVND (reference sequence).

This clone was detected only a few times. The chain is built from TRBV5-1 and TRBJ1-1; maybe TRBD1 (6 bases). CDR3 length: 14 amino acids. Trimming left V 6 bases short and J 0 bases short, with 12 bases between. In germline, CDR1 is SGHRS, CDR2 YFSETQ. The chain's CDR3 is CASTLQGMNTEAFF. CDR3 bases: TGCGCCAGCACGCTTCAGGGGATGAACACTGAAGCTTTCTTT.

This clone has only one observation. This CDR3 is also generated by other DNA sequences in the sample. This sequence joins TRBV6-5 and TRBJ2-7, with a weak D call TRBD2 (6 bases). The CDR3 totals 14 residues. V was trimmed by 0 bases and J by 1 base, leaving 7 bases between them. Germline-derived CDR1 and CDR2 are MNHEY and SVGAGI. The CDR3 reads CASSYSGGSYEQYF. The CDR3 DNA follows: TGTGCCAGCAGTTACTCGGGGGGTTCCTACGAGCAGTACTTC.

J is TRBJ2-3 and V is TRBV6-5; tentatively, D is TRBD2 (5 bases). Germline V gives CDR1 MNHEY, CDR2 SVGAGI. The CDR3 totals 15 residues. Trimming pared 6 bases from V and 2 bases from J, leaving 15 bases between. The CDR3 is CASRDWAANTDTQYF. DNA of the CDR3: TGTGCCAGCAGGGACTGGGCCGCTAACACAGATACGCAGTATTTT.

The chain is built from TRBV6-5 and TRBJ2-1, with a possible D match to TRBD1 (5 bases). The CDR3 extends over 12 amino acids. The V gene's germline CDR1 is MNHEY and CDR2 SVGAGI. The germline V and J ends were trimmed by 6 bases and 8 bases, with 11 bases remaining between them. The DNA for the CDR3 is TGTGCCAGCAGCGCCCAGGGATATGAGCAGTTCTTC. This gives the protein CASSAQGYEQFF.

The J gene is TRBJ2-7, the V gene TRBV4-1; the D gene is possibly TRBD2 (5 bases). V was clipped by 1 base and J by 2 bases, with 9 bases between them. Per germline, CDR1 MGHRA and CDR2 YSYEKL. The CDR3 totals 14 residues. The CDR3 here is CASSQGTGTYEQYF. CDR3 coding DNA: TGCGCCAGCAGCCAAGGGACTGGGACCTACGAGCAGTACTTC.

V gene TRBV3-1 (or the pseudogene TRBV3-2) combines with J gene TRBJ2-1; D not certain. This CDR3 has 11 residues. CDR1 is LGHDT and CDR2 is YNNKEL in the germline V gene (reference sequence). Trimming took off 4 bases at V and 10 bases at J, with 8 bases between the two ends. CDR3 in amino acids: CASSRQREQFF. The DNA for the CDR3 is TGTGCCAGCAGCCGGCAGAGGGAGCAGTTCTTC.

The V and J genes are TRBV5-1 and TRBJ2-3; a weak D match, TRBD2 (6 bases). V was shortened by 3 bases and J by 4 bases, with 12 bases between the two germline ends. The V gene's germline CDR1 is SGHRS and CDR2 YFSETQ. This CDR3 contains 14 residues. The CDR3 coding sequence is TGCGCCAGCAGCTCCTCTAGCGTCCCAGATACGCAGTATTTT. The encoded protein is CASSSSSVPDTQYF.

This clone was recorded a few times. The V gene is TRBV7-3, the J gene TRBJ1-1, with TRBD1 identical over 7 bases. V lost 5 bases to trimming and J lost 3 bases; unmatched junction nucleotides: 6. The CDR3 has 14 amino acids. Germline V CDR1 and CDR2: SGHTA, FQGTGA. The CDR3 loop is CASSPPGQDTEAFF. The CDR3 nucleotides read TGTGCCAGCAGCCCCCCCGGACAGGACACTGAAGCTTTCTTT. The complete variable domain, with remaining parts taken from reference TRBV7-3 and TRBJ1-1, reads GAGVSQTPSNKVTEKGKYVELRCDPISGHTALYWYRQSLGQGPEFLIYFQGTGAADDSGLPNDRFFAVRPEGSVSTLKIQRTERGDSAVYLCASSPPGQDTEAFFGQGTRLTVV.

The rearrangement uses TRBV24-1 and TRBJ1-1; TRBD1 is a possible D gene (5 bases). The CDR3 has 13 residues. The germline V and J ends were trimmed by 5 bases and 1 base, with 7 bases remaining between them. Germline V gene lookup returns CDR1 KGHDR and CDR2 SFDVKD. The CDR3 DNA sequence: TGTGCCACCAGTGGGGGGGGGAACACTGAAGCTTTCTTT. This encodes CATSGGGNTEAFF.

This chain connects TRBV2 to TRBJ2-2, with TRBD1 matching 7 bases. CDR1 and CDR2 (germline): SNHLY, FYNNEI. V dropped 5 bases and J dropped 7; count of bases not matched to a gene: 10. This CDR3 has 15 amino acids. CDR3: CASSTDRVSGGELFF. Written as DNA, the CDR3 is TGTGCCAGCAGTACAGACAGGGTTTCGGGCGGGGAGCTGTTTTTT.

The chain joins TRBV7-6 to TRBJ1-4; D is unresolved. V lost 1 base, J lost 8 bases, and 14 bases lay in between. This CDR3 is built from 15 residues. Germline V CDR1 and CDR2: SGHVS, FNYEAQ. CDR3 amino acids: CASSLGGSPGEKLFF. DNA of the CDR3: TGTGCCAGCAGCTTAGGTGGAAGCCCGGGGGAAAAACTGTTTTTT. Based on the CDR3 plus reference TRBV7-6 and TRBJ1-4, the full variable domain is GAGVSQSPRYKVTKRGQDVALRCDPISGHVSLYWYRQALGQGPEFLTYFNYEAQQDKSGLPNDRFSAERPEGSISTLTIQRTEQRDSAMYRCASSLGGSPGEKLFFGSGTQLSVL.

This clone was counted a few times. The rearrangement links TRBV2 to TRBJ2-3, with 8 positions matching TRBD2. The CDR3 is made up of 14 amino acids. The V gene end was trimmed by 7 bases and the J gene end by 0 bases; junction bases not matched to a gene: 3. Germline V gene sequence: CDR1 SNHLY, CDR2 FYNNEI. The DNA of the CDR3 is TGTGCCAGCACAAGCGGGAGTAGCACAGATACGCAGTATTTT. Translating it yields CASTSGSSTDTQYF.

In DNA, the CDR3 is TGCGCCAGCAGCCAAGAATGGGCAACCCTAGAGACCCAGTACTTC. It specifies CASSQEWATLETQYF. The rearrangement links TRBV4-1 to TRBJ2-5; no definite D call. Between the trimmed V and J ends, which lost 0 bases and 4 bases, there was a span of 12 bases. CDR3 length: 15 residues. Germline values: CDR1 MGHRA, CDR2 YSYEKL.

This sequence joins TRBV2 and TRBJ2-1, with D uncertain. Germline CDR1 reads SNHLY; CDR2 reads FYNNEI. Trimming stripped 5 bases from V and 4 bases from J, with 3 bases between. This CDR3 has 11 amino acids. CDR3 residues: CASSPYNEQFF. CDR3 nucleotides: TGTGCCAGCAGTCCGTACAATGAGCAGTTCTTC.

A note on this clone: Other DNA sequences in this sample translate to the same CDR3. The CDR3 protein is CATSREQGTGELFF. CDR3 nucleotide sequence: TGTGCCACCAGCAGAGAGCAGGGCACCGGGGAGCTGTTTTTT. The chain is built from TRBV15 and TRBJ2-2, with a possible D match to TRBD1 (5 bases). The CDR3 extends over 14 amino acids. Germline V gene sequence: CDR1 LNHNV, CDR2 YYDKDF (reference sequence). V dropped 0 bases and J dropped 4 bases, with 6 bases sitting between them. Based on the CDR3 plus reference TRBV15 and TRBJ2-2, the full variable domain is DAMVIQNPRYQVTQFGKPVTLSCSQTLNHNVMYWYQQKSSQAPKLLFHYYDKDFNNEADTPDNFQSRRPNTSFCFLDIRSPGLGDTAMYLCATSREQGTGELFFGEGSRLTVL.